What follows are 8 T cell receptor beta chains derived from one specimen sequenced in a study of cytomegalovirus exposure and HLA in healthy donors. The PCR used 60 Vbeta and 13 Jbeta primers. Profiled with immunoSEQ multiplex PCR; TCRdb holds only in-frame clones, not every one. The data contain about 210,000 clones, more than 75% of them singletons. The specimen was PBMCs. All receptors come from a man aged 40-50 years in good health and CMV-seropositive.

The rearrangement links TRBV27 to TRBJ1-5, with 8 bases identical to TRBD1. Germline V gene sequence: CDR1 MNHEY, CDR2 SMNVEV (reference sequence). Trimming cost V 3 bases and J 7 bases; bases outside gene matches: 8. The CDR3 spans 15 residues. The CDR3 DNA reads TGTGCCAGCAGTTTCATTGGACAGGGCTGGCAGCCCCAGCATTTT. Encoded protein: CASSFIGQGWQPQHF.

The chain links TRBV28 to TRBJ1-5; D gene ambiguous. Germline V gene sequence: CDR1 MDHEN, CDR2 SYDVKM. V lost 2 bases to trimming and J lost 5 bases, with 4 bases between them. The CDR3 runs to 12 residues. CDR3 sequence: CASSLQDQPQHF. CDR3 DNA sequence: TGTGCCAGCAGTTTACAGGATCAGCCCCAGCATTTT.

The chain links TRBV9 to TRBJ1-3; no clear D. Between the trimmed V and J ends, which lost 0 bases and 4 bases, there was a span of 8 bases. The length of the CDR3 is 14 residues. Germline assignment: CDR1 SGDLS and CDR2 YYNGEE. The CDR3 reads CASSVDPRGNTIYF. In nucleotides, the CDR3 is TGTGCCAGCAGCGTAGACCCGAGAGGAAACACCATATATTTT.

The table lists this clone with a few counts. The rearrangement links TRBV19 to TRBJ1-2; no reliable D call. Trimming pared 5 bases from V and 4 bases from J, leaving 14 bases between. Germline V gene sequence: CDR1 LNHDA, CDR2 SQIVND (reference sequence). The CDR3 runs 14 residues. CDR3 nucleotide sequence: TGTGCCAGTAGTGCGGTTATGCGATTCTATGGCTACACCTTC. Protein sequence: CASSAVMRFYGYTF.

This chain uses TRBV4-1 with TRBJ2-1; D perhaps matches TRBD2 (6 bases). V shed 2 bases and J shed 6 bases, with 17 bases lying between them. The germline V gene has CDR1 MGHRA and CDR2 YSYEKL. The CDR3 sequence is 16 residues long. The CDR3 reads CASSQNTNRDSNEQFF. In DNA, the CDR3 is TGCGCCAGCAGCCAAAACACGAATAGGGACTCCAATGAGCAGTTCTTC.

The chain employs TRBV15 and TRBJ2-6, with a tentative D call TRBD1 (6 bases). The CDR3 has 18 amino acids. V gave up 0 bases and J gave up 0 bases, with 12 bases separating them. Germline lookup yields CDR1 LNHNV and CDR2 YYDKDF (reference sequence). The CDR3 bases are TGTGCCACCAGCAGAGAGGGGGACATCTCCTCTGGGGCCAACGTCCTGACTTTC. Encoded protein: CATSREGDISSGANVLTF.

The J gene is TRBJ2-5, the V gene TRBV5-4; 8 positions match TRBD2. The J segment lost 3 bases and the V segment lost 2 bases, leaving 15 bases of the junction unmatched. Per germline, CDR1 SGHNT and CDR2 YYREEE (reference sequence). This CDR3 spans 18 amino acids. This chain's CDR3 is CASSLSGRVGGGKETQYF. CDR3 bases: TGTGCCAGCAGCTTAAGCGGGAGAGTGGGGGGGGGAAAAGAGACCCAGTACTTC.

This clone was observed a single time. This chain joins TRBV5-4 and TRBJ1-2, with 8 bases aligning to TRBD1. Trimming at V came to 2 bases and at J to 11 bases, leaving 14 bases not matched to a gene. The germline V gene encodes CDR1 SGHNT and CDR2 YYREEE (reference sequence). This CDR3 comprises 15 residues. CDR3 loop: CASSFSAGGIKGYTF. In DNA form, the CDR3 reads TGTGCCAGCAGCTTTTCGGCAGGGGGCATAAAAGGTTACACCTTC. Full variable domain (remainder filled in from reference TRBV5-4 and TRBJ1-2): ETGVTQSPTHLIKTRGQQVTLRCSSQSGHNTVSWYQQALGQGPQFIFQYYREEENGRGNFPPRFSGLQFPNYSSELNVNALELDDSALYLCASSFSAGGIKGYTFGSGTRLTVV.